One and the same sample provided the 26 T cell receptor beta chains below, sequenced in a study of radiotherapy plus CTLA-4 blockade in lung cancer. Profiling relied on immunoSEQ multiplex PCR, and the TCRdb table lists in-frame clones only, not all of them. The sample lists tens of thousands of clones; around 80% were seen once. The source material was peripheral blood, sampled from a patient treated with radiotherapy plus ipilimumab. All receptors come from a human donor with non-small cell lung cancer who had stable disease on radiotherapy plus ipilimumab.

This clone turned up a few times. This chain joins TRBV6-5 and TRBJ2-7, with a weak D call TRBD1 (6 bases). V lost 8 bases and J lost 3, with 14 bases in between. CDR1 is MNHEY, CDR2 SVGAGI, per germline. This CDR3 has 13 amino acids. The CDR3 region has the DNA TGTGCCAGCCCAGGGGACACCAGCTACGAGCAGTACGTC. Amino acids: CASPGDTSYEQYV.

As regards this clone: Other DNA sequences within the sample encode an identical CDR3. V and J are TRBV15 and TRBJ1-3; perhaps TRBD1 as D (5 bases). The germline V and J ends were trimmed by 0 bases and 2 bases, with 11 bases remaining between them. CDR3 size: 16 residues. Germline V CDR1 and CDR2: LNHNV, YYDKDF (reference sequence). For the CDR3, the DNA is TGTGCCACCAGCAGAGATCGGGGGGATCCTGGAAACACCATATATTTT. Translating gives CATSRDRGDPGNTIYF. Supplemented by reference TRBV15 and TRBJ1-3, the full variable domain reads DAMVIQNPRYQVTQFGKPVTLSCSQTLNHNVMYWYQQKSSQAPKLLFHYYDKDFNNEADTPDNFQSRRPNTSFCFLDIRSPGLGDTAMYLCATSRDRGDPGNTIYFGEGSWLTVV.

By share, this clone counts as large. The chain couples TRBV10-3 to TRBJ1-2; the D is unclear. V was shortened by 7 bases and J by 3 bases, with 6 bases between the two germline ends. Germline V gives CDR1 ENHRY, CDR2 SYGVKD. This CDR3 is built from 11 residues. CDR3 residues: CAIMHDYGYTF. For the CDR3, the DNA is TGTGCCATCATGCACGACTATGGCTACACCTTC.

This clone was picked up a small number of times. The J gene is TRBJ1-5, the V gene TRBV6-1, with unresolved D. There are 14 residues in the CDR3. Germline CDR1 and CDR2: MNHNS and SASEGT. V gave up 8 bases and J gave up 1 base, with 12 bases separating them. CDR3 DNA sequence: TGTGCCAGCCGAGAGGGCGGCAGCAATCAGCCCCAGCATTTT. Translating it yields CASREGGSNQPQHF.

The chain links TRBV7-6 to TRBJ1-2; TRBD1 is a possible D gene (5 bases). CDR3 length: 15 amino acids. Germline CDR1 SGHVS, CDR2 FNYEAQ. V lost 5 bases and J 1 base, leaving 14 bases between the germline ends. The CDR3 is CASSPVGGINYGYTF. The CDR3 bases are TGTGCCAGCAGCCCTGTCGGGGGGATTAACTATGGCTACACCTTC.

The rearrangement links TRBV7-2 to TRBJ1-2; D unclear. CDR1 and CDR2 (germline): SGHTA, FQGNSA. CDR3 length: 15 residues. Trimming took off 3 bases at V and 1 base at J, with 12 bases between the two ends. CDR3 protein: CASSFRPFDNYGYTF. DNA of the CDR3: TGTGCCAGCAGCTTTAGACCATTCGATAACTATGGCTACACCTTC.

This clone was seen only once. This rearrangement joins TRBV18 to TRBJ1-5, with 7 bases that match TRBD1. The CDR3 is 13 residues long. Germline CDR1 KGHSH, CDR2 LQKENI. V lost 5 bases, J lost 4 bases, and 2 bases stayed unmatched. CDR3 residues: CASSGDRNQPQHF. Written as DNA, the CDR3 is TGTGCCAGCTCAGGGGACAGAAATCAGCCCCAGCATTTT.

In this sample, this clone turned up once. The CDR3 is CASSYSSRGVISPLHF. CDR3 nucleotide sequence: TGTGCCAGCAGTTACTCTAGCAGGGGGGTTATTTCACCCCTCCACTTT. This sequence joins TRBV6-5 and TRBJ1-6, with 7 bases aligning to TRBD1. The V segment lost 0 bases and the J segment 9 bases; nucleotides outside the gene matches: 8. The CDR3 spans 16 residues. Germline CDR1 and CDR2: MNHEY and SVGAGI.

This sequence joins TRBV6-5 and TRBJ2-1; D uncertain. Looked up from germline, CDR1 is MNHEY and CDR2 is SVGAGI. V dropped 1 base and J dropped 6 bases, with 16 bases sitting between them. This CDR3 region has 16 residues. The CDR3 coding sequence is TGTGCCAGCAGTTACTATGCCCCAGGTAACGGCAATGAGCAGTTCTTC. This gives the protein CASSYYAPGNGNEQFF.

The V call is TRBV11-2, the J call TRBJ1-2; 9 nucleotides agree with TRBD1. This CDR3 has 13 amino acids. Trimming took 5 bases from V and 7 from J; bases not matched to a gene: 5. Germline V gene lookup returns CDR1 SGHAT and CDR2 FQNNGV. CDR3 bases: TGTGCCAGCAGCGGGGACAGGGTGGGTGGCTACACCTTC. Translating gives CASSGDRVGGYTF.

This clone has more than one count but fewer than ten. The V and J genes are TRBV5-6 and TRBJ1-5; D remains unclear. The germline V and J ends were trimmed by 0 bases and 4 bases, with 8 bases remaining between them. The germline CDR1 and CDR2 sequences are SGHDT and YYEEEE. The CDR3 consists of 14 residues. CDR3 protein: CASSLEGRNQPQHF. The CDR3 DNA follows: TGTGCCAGCAGCTTGGAAGGCCGAAATCAGCCCCAGCATTTT.

This chain connects TRBV7-8 to TRBJ2-7; no clear D. V lost 1 base and J 2 bases, leaving 6 bases between the germline ends. Germline lookup yields CDR1 SGHVS and CDR2 FQNEAQ. This CDR3 is built from 13 residues. DNA for the CDR3: TGTGCCAGCAGCTTAGGGCTAGCCTACGAGCAGTACGTC. It encodes CASSLGLAYEQYV.

The rearrangement links TRBV6-5 to TRBJ1-1; D not certain. Germline V lookup: CDR1 MNHEY, CDR2 SVGAGI. V shed 0 bases and J shed 8 bases, with 16 bases lying between them. The CDR3 runs to 15 residues. This CDR3 is CASSYSRQASGEAFF. In DNA, the CDR3 is TGTGCCAGCAGTTACTCGAGGCAGGCCTCCGGGGAAGCTTTCTTT.

This chain links TRBV28 with TRBJ1-6, with a possible D match to TRBD1 (5 bases). This CDR3 region has 13 residues. CDR1 is MDHEN, CDR2 SYDVKM, per germline. V lost 5 bases and J lost 7, with 9 bases in between. CDR3 in amino acids: CASSLQANSPLHF. CDR3 nucleotides: TGTGCCAGCAGTCTACAGGCAAATTCACCCCTCCACTTT.

This chain connects TRBV7-2 to TRBJ2-3; a weak D match, TRBD1 (6 bases). V lost 5 bases, J lost 2 bases, and 17 bases lay in between. CDR3 length equals 16 residues. Germline CDR1 and CDR2: SGHTA and FQGNSA. The CDR3 DNA sequence: TGTGCCAGCAGCCAAACAGGGTCCTTCACCACAGATACGCAGTATTTT. Translation: CASSQTGSFTTDTQYF.

CDR3: CASTLTGVGGEAFF. CDR3 bases: TGCGCCAGCACCCTGACAGGGGTCGGGGGTGAAGCTTTCTTT. This chain links TRBV10-2 with TRBJ1-1; 8 bases match TRBD1. The germline CDR1 and CDR2 sequences are WSHSY and SAAADI. J gave up 7 bases and V 7 bases, and 11 bases lay outside the gene matches. This CDR3 region has 14 residues.

The chain combines TRBV2 with TRBJ1-6, with D uncertain. The CDR3 sequence is 13 residues long. V gave up 10 bases and J gave up 0 bases, with 7 bases separating them. CDR1 and CDR2 from the germline V gene are SNHLY and FYNNEI. As DNA, the CDR3 is TGTGCCACCACACCCTCCTATAATTCACCCCTCCACTTT. Encoded protein: CATTPSYNSPLHF.

This clone was detected only once. J is TRBJ2-5 and V is TRBV5-1, with TRBD2 identical over 7 bases. CDR1 is SGHRS and CDR2 is YFSETQ in the germline V gene. This CDR3 is 14 amino acids long. The junction had 7 bases not matched to a gene; V was cut back by 4 bases and J by 4 bases. CDR3 in amino acids: CASSLQRGGETQYF. The DNA of the CDR3 is TGCGCCAGCAGCCTCCAGCGGGGCGGAGAGACCCAGTACTTC.

The gene calls are TRBV10-3 and TRBJ2-2; D gene uncertain. V lost 4 bases, J lost 4 bases, and 13 bases lay in between. Per germline, CDR1 ENHRY and CDR2 SYGVKD. This CDR3 has 15 residues. The CDR3 reads CAISGLPRSTGELFF. CDR3 DNA sequence: TGTGCCATCAGTGGGCTCCCGAGGTCCACCGGGGAGCTGTTTTTT.

The chain links TRBV7-2 to TRBJ1-4, with D possibly matching TRBD1 (5 bases). From germline, CDR1 is SGHTA and CDR2 FQGNSA. V gave up 2 bases and J gave up 0 bases, with 7 bases separating them. This CDR3 has 15 residues. The CDR3 DNA follows: TGTGCCAGCAGCTTAAGACAGACAACTAATGAAAAACTGTTTTTT. Amino acids: CASSLRQTTNEKLFF.

This clone appeared a few times. The chain uses TRBV6-1 and TRBJ1-1, with a weak D call TRBD1 (6 bases). Per the germline V gene, CDR1 is MNHNS and CDR2 is SASEGT. The CDR3 runs 14 residues. V lost 6 bases and J 6 bases, leaving 17 bases between the germline ends. CDR3 bases: TGTGCCAGCAGAGCCCTGGTGGAGGGGGCTGAAGCTTTCTTT. Protein: CASRALVEGAEAFF.

This clone was seen just once. This rearrangement joins TRBV9 to TRBJ1-1, with unresolved D. This CDR3 has 16 residues. Trimming left V 4 bases short and J 2 bases short, with 18 bases between. Germline V gene sequence: CDR1 SGDLS, CDR2 YYNGEE. This CDR3 reads CASSPPPGPPNTEAFF. CDR3 nucleotide sequence: TGTGCCAGCAGCCCACCCCCCGGACCGCCAAACACTGAAGCTTTCTTT. Together with reference TRBV9 and TRBJ1-1, the CDR3 gives the full variable domain: DSGVTQTPKHLITATGQRVTLRCSPRSGDLSVYWYQQSLDQGLQFLIQYYNGEERAKGNILERFSAQQFPDLHSELNLSSLELGDSALYFCASSPPPGPPNTEAFFGQGTRLTVV.

The chain has TRBV6-1 and TRBJ2-7, with D perhaps matching TRBD2 (5 bases). The CDR3 length is 12 residues. V was shortened by 7 bases and J by 6 bases, with 13 bases between the two germline ends. Germline CDR1 MNHNS, CDR2 SASEGT. The CDR3 DNA is TGTGCCAGCACGGCGGGCCGTAGCGAGCAGTACTTC. Residues: CASTAGRSEQYF.

This chain joins TRBV7-8 and TRBJ2-3, with TRBD1 as a possible D gene (6 bases). V shed 4 bases and J shed 3 bases, with 17 bases lying between them. Germline CDR1 is SGHVS and CDR2 is FQNEAQ. The CDR3 is made up of 16 amino acids. In DNA, the CDR3 is TGTGCCAGCAGCTCAGACAGGTTTTCCTTTACAGATACGCAGTATTTT. Residues: CASSSDRFSFTDTQYF. Filled out from reference TRBV7-8 and TRBJ2-3, the complete variable domain reads GAGVSQSPRYKVAKRGQDVALRCDPISGHVSLFWYQQALGQGPEFLTYFQNEAQLDKSGLPSDRFFAERPEGSVSTLKIQRTQQEDSAVYLCASSSDRFSFTDTQYFGPGTRLTVL.

The chain is built from TRBV30 and TRBJ1-2; D might be TRBD1 (6 bases). V lost 3 bases, J lost 4 bases, and 21 bases lay in between. The germline CDR1 and CDR2 sequences are GTSNPN and SVGIG (reference sequence). This CDR3 comprises 16 residues. The CDR3 protein is CAWRAVDRSTSYGYTF. The CDR3 nucleotides read TGTGCCTGGAGGGCCGTGGACAGAAGCACTTCCTATGGCTACACCTTC. Complete variable domain (other parts from reference TRBV30 and TRBJ1-2): SQTIHQWPATLVQPVGSPLSLECTVEGTSNPNLYWYRQAAGRGLQLLFYSVGIGQISSEVPQNLSASRPQDRQFILSSKKLLLSDSGFYLCAWRAVDRSTSYGYTFGSGTRLTVV.

The chain joins TRBV5-1 to TRBJ1-1; 8 bases align to TRBD1. J gave up 7 bases and V 4 bases, and 6 bases lay outside the gene matches. This CDR3 comprises 13 residues. Germline V gene sequence: CDR1 SGHRS, CDR2 YFSETQ. The chain's CDR3 is CASSPQGAGEAFF. DNA of the CDR3: TGCGCCAGCAGCCCCCAGGGGGCGGGTGAAGCTTTCTTT. The entire variable domain, with the rest obtained from reference TRBV5-1 and TRBJ1-1, is as follows: KAGVTQTPRYLIKTRGQQVTLSCSPISGHRSVSWYQQTPGQGLQFLFEYFSETQRNKGNFPGRFSGRQFSNSRSEMNVSTLELGDSALYLCASSPQGAGEAFFGQGTRLTVV.